Shown below are 9 T cell receptor beta chains from a single sample sequenced in a study of shared clonotypes between healthy human individuals. CD45RO-negative CD8 cells positively selected for CCR7 made up the naive population, which excluded terminally differentiated effector memory CD45RA+ cells. Sequencing used immunoSEQ multiplex PCR; TCRdb keeps in-frame clones, though not all of them. The table has about 750,000 clones, almost 95% seen once. The source material was naive CD8+ T cells sorted from blood. The origin of the receptors is a young man in good health.

V and J are TRBV27 and TRBJ2-5, with 11 bases aligning to TRBD2. V trimming: 7 bases; J trimming: 5 bases; junction bases outside the gene matches: 15. Germline values: CDR1 MNHEY, CDR2 SMNVEV (reference sequence). The CDR3 contains 17 residues. CDR3 DNA: TGTGCCAGCACAACGGTCCTTAGCGGGAGGGGGTCGGAGACCCAGTACTTC. It encodes CASTTVLSGRGSETQYF.

The rearrangement links TRBV7-6 to TRBJ2-7; 8 bases map to TRBD1. CDR1 is SGHVS and CDR2 is FNYEAQ in the germline V gene. CDR3 size: 15 residues. Germline trimming cut 4 bases from V and 3 bases from J; bases unmatched to any gene: 8. In nucleotides, the CDR3 is TGTGCCAGCAGCTCATCCTGGACAGGGTTCTACGAGCAGTACTTC. Translating it yields CASSSSWTGFYEQYF. Variable domain in full (rest from reference TRBV7-6 and TRBJ2-7): GAGVSQSPRYKVTKRGQDVALRCDPISGHVSLYWYRQALGQGPEFLTYFNYEAQQDKSGLPNDRFSAERPEGSISTLTIQRTEQRDSAMYRCASSSSWTGFYEQYFGPGTRLTVT.

This clone was picked up a small number of times. The chain couples TRBV7-2 to TRBJ2-7; D perhaps matches TRBD2 (6 bases). This CDR3 is 13 amino acids long. Trimming took 1 base from V and 4 from J, leaving 8 bases between them. In germline, CDR1 is SGHTA, CDR2 FQGNSA. The CDR3 DNA reads TGTGCCAGCAGCTTAGAGGGAGGTTACGAGCAGTACTTC. This codes for CASSLEGGYEQYF.

J is TRBJ2-7 and V is TRBV5-5; D uncertain. The CDR3 is made up of 14 amino acids. Between the trimmed V and J ends, which lost 1 base and 4 bases, there was a span of 12 bases. Germline CDR1 SGHKS, CDR2 YYEKEE (reference sequence). CDR3 DNA sequence: TGTGCCAGCAGCTTGCGGCAGGAAATATACGAGCAGTACTTC. Residues: CASSLRQEIYEQYF.

The rearrangement uses TRBV5-1 and TRBJ2-7; 11 positions agree with TRBD1. V lost 4 bases to trimming and J lost 4 bases; unmatched junction nucleotides: 7. The CDR3 is 15 residues long. Germline CDR1 is SGHRS and CDR2 is YFSETQ. The CDR3 sequence is CASSPGTGGYYEQYF. The CDR3 nucleotides are TGCGCCAGCAGCCCAGGGACAGGGGGTTATTACGAGCAGTACTTC.

This rearrangement joins TRBV7-8 to TRBJ2-3, with D perhaps matching TRBD2 (5 bases). The CDR3 runs to 12 residues. V was cut by 5 bases and J by 5 bases, with 8 bases left in between. The germline V gene has CDR1 SGHVS and CDR2 FQNEAQ. The CDR3 nucleotides read TGTGCCAGCAGCCTGGACTTAGATACGCAGTATTTT. Protein sequence: CASSLDLDTQYF.

The chain uses TRBV11-3 and TRBJ2-5; D is uncertain. The CDR3 covers 12 residues. The V gene's germline CDR1 is SGHNT and CDR2 YENEEA. V was trimmed by 8 bases and J by 5 bases, leaving 12 bases between them. The CDR3 sequence: CASPPGWETQYF. CDR3 bases: TGTGCCAGCCCCCCTGGTTGGGAGACCCAGTACTTC.

This rearrangement joins TRBV4-1 to TRBJ2-7; no clear D. The CDR3 is made up of 13 amino acids. Germline V gene lookup returns CDR1 MGHRA and CDR2 YSYEKL. Trimming removed 4 bases from V and 6 bases from J, with 13 bases in between. DNA for the CDR3: TGCGCCAGCAGCCCCGCTAGTTTCCCCGAGCAGTACTTC. Translated: CASSPASFPEQYF.

For this clone: Additional DNA sequences in this sample encode the identical CDR3. The chain recombines TRBV11-2 with TRBJ2-1; 12 bases fit TRBD2. The V segment lost 1 base and the J segment 8 bases; nucleotides outside the gene matches: 9. Germline values: CDR1 SGHAT, CDR2 FQNNGV. The CDR3 is 17 residues long. The CDR3, as DNA: TGTGCCAGCAGCTTAGGCCTAGCGGGAGGGCCGGGGGATGAGCAGTTCTTC. It translates to CASSLGLAGGPGDEQFF. Looking up the rest from reference TRBV11-2 and TRBJ2-1 gives the full variable domain: EAGVAQSPRYKIIEKRQSVAFWCNPISGHATLYWYQQILGQGPKLLIQFQNNGVVDDSQLPKDRFSAERLKGVDSTLKIQPAKLEDSAVYLCASSLGLAGGPGDEQFFGPGTRLTVL.